This entry lists 9 T cell receptor beta chains sequenced from one sample in a study of Graves' ophthalmopathy and Graves' hyperthyroidism. The authors amplified TCR beta CDR3 regions, and they did so from RNA transcripts for repertoire sequencing. Investigators did first-round RT-PCR with HTBI primers, then second-round multiplex PCR. TCRdb called the multiplex PCR reads again in MiXCR, with one record for every CDR3 protein. The sample lists 900,000 to 1,200,000 distinct CDR3 sequences, approximately 35% seen once, with approximately 12% in the top ten. The sequencing input was peripheral blood or thyroid tissue (not recorded which). The receptors come from an adult man with Graves' hyperthyroidism.

V is TRBV25-1 and J is TRBJ1-1; 8 bases line up with TRBD1. Germline-derived CDR1 and CDR2 are MGHDK and SYGVNS. V lost 8 bases and J lost 2; bases outside the gene matches: 10. The CDR3 consists of 15 residues. The CDR3 coding sequence is TGTGCCAGCGTGGCAGGGGGCTTTTATAACACTGAAGCTTTCTTT. This gives the protein CASVAGGFYNTEAFF. The full variable domain, rest sourced from reference TRBV25-1 and TRBJ1-1, is EADIYQTPRYLVIGTGKKITLECSQTMGHDKMYWYQQDPGMELHLIHYSYGVNSTEKGDLSSESTVSRIRTEHFPLTLESARPSHTSQYLCASVAGGFYNTEAFFGQGTRLTVV.

There are a few counts of this clonotype. The chain links TRBV27 to TRBJ1-1; possible D gene TRBD1, 5 bases. The V end was cut by 6 bases, the J end by 2 bases, with 13 bases between. This CDR3 is built from 14 residues. The V gene's germline CDR1 is MNHEY and CDR2 SMNVEV (reference sequence). The CDR3 DNA reads as TGTGCCAGCAGCCTAACCAGGGCTAACACTGAAGCTTTCTTT. Amino acid sequence: CASSLTRANTEAFF.

Points on this clonotype: This sequence may be a read error, since a much larger clone differs from it by one base. The V call is TRBV9, the J call TRBJ2-7, with D perhaps matching TRBD2 (6 bases). Germline values: CDR1 SGDLS, CDR2 YYNGEE. This CDR3 is 14 amino acids long. The chain's CDR3 is CASSASGSSYDQYF. CDR3 in DNA: TGTGCCAGCAGCGCCTCCGGGAGCTCCTACGATCAGTACTTC.

In this sample, this clonotype turned up many times. The chain has TRBV2 and TRBJ1-5, with a tentative D call TRBD1 (6 bases). This CDR3 is 15 amino acids long. V was pared by 7 bases and J by 2 bases, with 15 bases between. Germline-derived CDR1 and CDR2 are SNHLY and FYNNEI. In DNA, the CDR3 is TGTGCCAGCACTGACACAGGGTGGGGCAATCAGCCCCAGCATTTT. This encodes CASTDTGWGNQPQHF. The entire variable domain, with the rest obtained from reference TRBV2 and TRBJ1-5, is as follows: EPEVTQTPSHQVTQMGQEVILRCVPISNHLYFYWYRQILGQKVEFLVSFYNNEISEKSEIFDDQFSVERPDGSNFTLKIRSTKLEDSAMYFCASTDTGWGNQPQHFGDGTRLSIL.

This clonotype was seen repeatedly, ten times or more. V is TRBV7-9 and J is TRBJ2-5, with 10 bases lining up with TRBD2. Trimming cost V 5 bases and J 0 bases; bases outside gene matches: 12. CDR1 is SEHNR and CDR2 is FQNEAQ in the germline V gene (reference sequence). CDR3 length equals 18 residues. The CDR3 reads CASSQRRGLAQYQETQYF. CDR3 coding DNA: TGTGCCAGCAGCCAACGTAGGGGACTAGCGCAGTACCAAGAGACCCAGTACTTC.

There are a few counts of this clonotype. The rearrangement links TRBV24-1 to TRBJ1-1; D is perhaps TRBD1 (6 bases). The germline gives CDR1 KGHDR, CDR2 SFDVKD. V was clipped by 9 bases and J by 5 bases, with 18 bases between them. CDR3 length: 14 residues. CDR3 amino acids: CATEGPGESTEAFF. The CDR3 region has the DNA TGTGCCACCGAAGGCCCAGGGGAAAGTACTGAAGCTTTCTTT.

This clonotype was found a few times. The gene calls are TRBV28 and TRBJ2-7, with 8 bases lining up with TRBD1. After removal of 4 bases from V and 5 bases from J, the junction contained 7 bases not matched to a gene. The CDR3 has 14 amino acids. Germline V lookup: CDR1 MDHEN, CDR2 SYDVKM. The CDR3 sequence: CASSSPQGVHEQYF. CDR3 coding DNA: TGTGCCAGCAGTTCACCACAGGGGGTACACGAGCAGTACTTC.

The V and J genes are TRBV29-1 and TRBJ2-7; TRBD1 matches at 7 bases. Unmatched junction bases numbered 7, after V lost 6 bases and J lost 5 bases. The CDR3 is 12 residues long. Germline CDR1 SQVTM, CDR2 ANQGSEA. This CDR3 is CSVERDRDEQYF. The CDR3 bases are TGCAGCGTCGAGCGCGACAGGGACGAGCAGTACTTC.

Concerning this clonotype: The germline gene is not matched at one end of the junction; a read error may be the cause. CDR3 nucleotide sequence: TGTGCCAGCAGCACGGGACTAGCGGGAGCCCCCCTCCAAGAGACCCAGTACTTC. Protein: CASSTGLAGAPLQETQYF. The rearrangement uses TRBV10-2 and TRBJ2-5, with 14 bases lining up with TRBD2. The CDR3 length is 18 residues. Germline CDR1 is WSHSY and CDR2 is SAAADI.